These T cell receptor beta chains were read from a single sample in a study of post-analysis software for immune sequencing data. Each CDR3 protein is one row after TCRdb ran MiXCR on the PCR reads. The sample lists roughly 650,000 distinct CDR3 sequences, 55% to 60% occurring once. Material: blood. These receptors were collected from a girl aged 2 to 10 with multiple sclerosis. Both conserved end residues are part of each CDR3. The D gene is left open where the match is weak. Expanded clones are given a class, and other clones once, few, many or no size at all.

V	size	D	J	CDR3	DNA
TRBV6-5	few	TRBD2	TRBJ2-3	CASSYGTSGPPDTQYF	TGTGCCAGCAGTTATGGGACTAGTGGTCCCCCAGATACGCAGTATTTT
TRBV10-3	-	-	TRBJ2-1	CAISTGSYNEQFF	TGTGCCATCAGTACAGGCTCCTACAATGAGCAGTTCTTC
TRBV20-1	-	-	TRBJ2-3	CSAASGSPDTQYF	TGCAGTGCTGCCTCTGGATCCCCAGATACGCAGTATTTT
TRBV28	-	-	TRBJ1-1	CASSPTTPGTGTEAFF	TGTGCCAGCAGTCCGACTACACCAGGGACGGGCACTGAAGCTTTCTTT
TRBV6-2/TRBV6-3	once	-	TRBJ2-7	CASSYSPGQRAPSYEQYF	TGTGCCAGCAGTTACTCGCCTGGGCAGCGCGCCCCCTCCTACGAGCAGTACTTC
TRBV6-2/TRBV6-3	-	-	TRBJ2-4	CASSQGPKENIQYF	TGTGCCAGCAGTCAGGGACCGAAAGAAAACATTCAGTACTTC
TRBV29-1	-	-	TRBJ1-1	CSARVGSATTFF	TGCAGCGCCCGCGTGGGGTCGGCCACAACTTTCTTT
TRBV4-2	-	-	TRBJ2-3	CASSQGVESTDTQYF	TGTGCCAGCAGCCAAGGTGTAGAGAGCACAGATACGCAGTATTTT
TRBV20-1	-	TRBD2	TRBJ2-1	CSARNIAGVGEQFF	TGCAGTGCTAGGAATATAGCGGGAGTGGGGGAGCAGTTCTTC
TRBV7-6	once	-	TRBJ2-3	CASSFGRAITDTQYF	TGTGCCAGCAGCTTTGGCAGGGCTATCACAGATACGCAGTATTTT
TRBV20-1	few	-	TRBJ2-1	CSAYNRERVYNEQFF	TGCAGTGCTTACAACAGGGAAAGGGTCTACAATGAGCAGTTCTTC
TRBV15	-	TRBD1	TRBJ2-1	CATSGPGQGAEDEQFF	TGTGCCACCAGCGGTCCGGGACAGGGGGCAGAGGATGAGCAGTTCTTC
TRBV6-4	-	-	TRBJ2-3	CASSDRGLGTDTQYF	TGTGCCAGCAGTGACCGGGGTTTAGGCACAGATACGCAGTATTTT
TRBV6-2/TRBV6-3	-	TRBD1	TRBJ2-7	CASSSDRGPSYEQYF	TGTGCCAGCAGCTCTGACAGGGGACCATCCTACGAGCAGTACTTC
TRBV7-9	many	-	TRBJ2-1	CASSPQNEQFF	TGTGCCAGCAGTCCCCAGAATGAGCAGTTCTTC
TRBV6-2/TRBV6-3	-	TRBD2	TRBJ2-1	CASSYGASGGAGSYNEQFF	TGTGCCAGCAGTTACGGTGCTAGCGGGGGGGCCGGGTCCTACAATGAGCAGTTCTTC
TRBV29-1	-	-	TRBJ2-5	CSVDFLISQETQYF	TGCAGCGTTGATTTTTTGATATCCCAAGAGACCCAGTACTTC
TRBV4-1	few	TRBD2	TRBJ2-7	CASSQAWPSGSYEQYF	TGCGCCAGCAGCCAAGCTTGGCCTAGCGGCTCGTACGAGCAGTACTTC
TRBV15	-	-	TRBJ1-1	CATSRDTSRTAEAFF	TGTGCCACCAGCAGAGACACCTCACGGACCGCTGAAGCTTTCTTT
TRBV12-3/TRBV12-4	-	TRBD1	TRBJ1-2	CASSPQGLNYGYTF	TGTGCCAGCAGTCCACAGGGGCTCAACTATGGCTACACCTTC
TRBV6-2/TRBV6-3	once	-	TRBJ2-3	CASSYRTISTDTQYF	TGTGCCAGCAGTTATAGGACAATAAGCACAGATACGCAGTATTTT
TRBV6-4	-	TRBD2	TRBJ2-5	CVSSATGGSQETQYF	TGTGTCAGCAGTGCTACGGGGGGTTCCCAAGAGACCCAGTACTTC
TRBV24-1	-	-	TRBJ2-7	CATSSGDHSYNEQYF	TGTGCCACCAGTTCGGGGGACCACTCCTACAATGAGCAGTACTTC
TRBV10-3	-	TRBD2	TRBJ2-1	CAISRTSSNEQFF	TGTGCCATCAGCCGGACTAGCTCTAATGAGCAGTTCTTC
TRBV4-3	few	-	TRBJ2-6	CASSQELAGANVLTF	TGCGCCAGCAGCCAAGAACTAGCTGGGGCCAACGTCCTGACTTTC
TRBV12-3/TRBV12-4	-	TRBD2	TRBJ2-5	CASRPLGAGEQYF	TGTGCCAGCAGGCCCCTAGGGGCGGGGGAGCAGTACTTC
TRBV9	once	TRBD2	TRBJ2-5	CASSVDSRGGQTQYF	TGTGCCAGCAGCGTAGACTCGCGGGGGGGACAGACCCAGTACTTC
TRBV21-1	few	-	TRBJ2-7	CASSTWGATGQPFEQYF	TGTGCCAGCAGCACCTGGGGAGCGACAGGGCAGCCCTTCGAGCAGTACTTC
TRBV20-1	-	TRBD2	TRBJ2-1	CSARPTSADNEQFF	TGCAGTGCTAGACCGACTAGCGCTGACAATGAGCAGTTCTTC
TRBV7-9	-	TRBD2	TRBJ2-7	CASSPGLRSYEQYF	TGTGCCAGCAGCCCGGGACTACGCTCCTACGAGCAGTACTTC
TRBV7-2	few	TRBD2	TRBJ2-7	CASSSKSGRTYEQYF	TGTGCCAGCAGCTCGAAGAGCGGGAGGACCTACGAGCAGTACTTC
TRBV4-2	-	TRBD2	TRBJ2-1	CASSQDKSGRADEQFF	TGTGCCAGCAGCCAAGATAAGAGCGGGAGGGCCGATGAGCAGTTCTTC
TRBV19	-	-	TRBJ2-3	CASSIYRQGTDTQYF	TGTGCCAGTAGTATCTACCGACAGGGCACAGATACGCAGTATTTT
TRBV27	-	-	TRBJ2-4	CASSSGSRVHIQYF	TGTGCCAGCAGTTCCGGGTCTCGAGTGCACATTCAGTACTTC
TRBV6-5	-	-	TRBJ1-2	CASSYSRGANYGYTF	TGTGCCAGCAGTTACTCTCGGGGGGCGAACTATGGCTACACCTTC
TRBV2	-	-	TRBJ1-2	CASSDRVGYGYTF	TGTGCCAGCAGTGACCGGGTGGGCTATGGCTACACCTTC
TRBV29-1	few	-	TRBJ2-1	CSVNSARRENEQFF	TGCAGCGTTAACTCAGCAAGGAGGGAGAATGAGCAGTTCTTC
TRBV12-3/TRBV12-4	-	TRBD1	TRBJ1-2	CASSTQGASSLYGYTF	TGTGCCAGCAGTACGCAGGGGGCGAGCAGCCTCTATGGCTACACCTTC
TRBV11-2	-	-	TRBJ2-4	CASSPSLGSDSNIQYF	TGTGCCAGCAGCCCGAGTCTTGGGAGCGACAGCAACATTCAGTACTTC
TRBV6-5	few	-	TRBJ1-2	CASSYEISGYYGYTF	TGTGCCAGCAGTTACGAGATCTCGGGGTACTATGGCTACACCTTC
TRBV29-1	-	-	TRBJ1-1	CSSLGGSMNTEAFF	TGCAGCTCCCTCGGGGGAAGCATGAACACTGAAGCTTTCTTT
TRBV5-1	-	TRBD2	TRBJ2-1	CASIGASGGPIDEQFF	TGCGCCAGCATCGGTGCCAGCGGGGGGCCAATCGATGAGCAGTTCTTC
TRBV7-9	-	-	TRBJ2-7	CASSLIGTSPYEQYF	TGTGCCAGCAGCTTAATTGGGACATCCCCCTACGAGCAGTACTTC
TRBV20-1	-	-	TRBJ2-1	CSASGRGDEQFF	TGCAGTGCTAGTGGCAGGGGCGATGAGCAGTTCTTC
TRBV29-1	-	-	TRBJ2-1	CSVLGGPPSSYNEQFF	TGCAGCGTTTTGGGGGGCCCCCCCAGCTCCTACAATGAGCAGTTCTTC